The entry below gives a single T cell receptor (beta chain) sequence along with its context. These data belong to a study of cytomegalovirus exposure and HLA in healthy donors. PCR primers comprised 60 Vbeta and 13 Jbeta primers. TCRdb keeps only in-frame clones here, not all; method: immunoSEQ multiplex PCR. This sample yields about 160,000 clones, of which more than 60% are seen a single time; around 7% belongs to the top ten. Trimming took off 0 bases at V and 8 bases at J, with 9 bases between the two ends. The CDR3 has 14 residues. The germline gives CDR1 SGHRS, CDR2 YFSETQ. The sequence was obtained from a woman aged 35 to 49 in good health and CMV-seropositive. The gene calls are TRBV5-1 and TRBJ1-6; D perhaps matches TRBD1 (6 bases). Sequencing was performed on PBMCs. The CDR3 loop reads CASSLGRGYSPLHF. CDR3 DNA: TGCGCCAGCAGCTTGGGCAGGGGATATTCACCCCTCCACTTT. The full variable domain, in which reference TRBV5-1 and TRBJ1-6 provide the parts outside the CDR3, is KAGVTQTPRYLIKTRGQQVTLSCSPISGHRSVSWYQQTPGQGLQFLFEYFSETQRNKGNFPGRFSGRQFSNSRSEMNVSTLELGDSALYLCASSLGRGYSPLHFGNGTRLTVT.